This T cell receptor beta chain was sequenced in a study of blood T cells in healthy people across ages. In germline, CDR1 is DFQATT, CDR2 SNEGSKA (reference sequence). CDR3 size: 14 residues. The trim removed 3 bases at V and 2 bases at J, leaving 5 bases unmatched. Alongside a J-beta primer mix, a sample-barcoded 5' primer served in a second PCR lasting roughly 7 to 12 cycles. Each CDR3 protein is one row after TCRdb ran MiXCR on the 5' RACE reads. The sample includes 800,000 to 950,000 distinct CDR3 sequences, roughly 52% of them seen just once. The sequencing sample was made of blood. This clonotype originated in a man in his thirties or forties in good health. V and J are TRBV20-1 and TRBJ2-3, with 7 bases lining up with TRBD1. CDR3 bases: TGCAGTGCTAGGGGGGACAGACTCACAGATACGCAGTATTTT. It translates to CSARGDRLTDTQYF.